These T cell receptor beta chains were read from a single sample in a study of T-cell memory formation after mild COVID-19. TCRdb independently ran MiXCR on the 5' RACE reads; one entry per CDR3 protein. The sample carries some 68,000 distinct CDR3 sequences, over 15% recorded once. The sequenced sample consisted of PBMCs or a T cell subset sorted from them (not recorded which). Receptor source: an adult woman who had mild COVID-19 (a few samples of this study predate the infection). Cell type and time point are not known. The CDR3 runs from the conserved cysteine through the conserved F or W. Fields, in order: V gene, J gene, clone size, D gene, CDR3 protein, CDR3 DNA. A D gene is named only where the DNA matches it firmly. The size of a clone is reported for some rows only, either as once, few or many, or as a class for expanded clones.

v_call: TRBV5-1; j_call: TRBJ2-2; clone_size: NA; d_call: NA; cdr3_aa: CASSLGPGTANTGELFF; cdr3_nt: TGCGCCAGCAGCTTAGGTCCGGGAACCGCGAACACCGGGGAGCTGTTTTTT
v_call: TRBV9; j_call: TRBJ1-2; clone_size: few; d_call: TRBD1; cdr3_aa: CASSTGVYGYTF; cdr3_nt: TGTGCCAGCAGTACAGGGGTCTATGGCTACACCTTC
v_call: TRBV12-3/TRBV12-4; j_call: TRBJ2-2; clone_size: few; d_call: TRBD2; cdr3_aa: CASGGDTGELFF; cdr3_nt: TGTGCCAGTGGGGGGGACACCGGGGAGCTGTTTTTT
v_call: TRBV10-3; j_call: TRBJ2-3; clone_size: few; d_call: NA; cdr3_aa: CAIGDTDTQYF; cdr3_nt: TGTGCCATCGGGGACACAGATACGCAGTATTTT
v_call: TRBV20-1; j_call: TRBJ2-1; clone_size: NA; d_call: TRBD2; cdr3_aa: CSARDLAGGEYNEQFF; cdr3_nt: TGCAGTGCTAGAGACCTAGCGGGAGGGGAGTACAATGAGCAGTTCTTC
v_call: TRBV29-1; j_call: TRBJ1-1; clone_size: few; d_call: TRBD1; cdr3_aa: CSVLIGQGGTEAFF; cdr3_nt: TGCAGCGTTCTAATCGGGCAGGGGGGCACTGAAGCTTTCTTT
v_call: TRBV20-1; j_call: TRBJ1-1; clone_size: many; d_call: NA; cdr3_aa: CSAPAGGPGTEAFF; cdr3_nt: TGCAGTGCTCCGGCGGGGGGGCCGGGGACTGAAGCTTTCTTT
v_call: TRBV24-1; j_call: TRBJ2-1; clone_size: NA; d_call: TRBD2; cdr3_aa: CATSLLAGGSNEQFF; cdr3_nt: TGTGCCACCAGCCTACTAGCGGGAGGGAGCAATGAGCAGTTCTTC
v_call: TRBV6-6; j_call: TRBJ2-2; clone_size: few; d_call: TRBD1; cdr3_aa: CASSLIQGTTGELFF; cdr3_nt: TGTGCCAGCAGTTTAATACAGGGGACCACCGGGGAGCTGTTTTTT
v_call: TRBV6-5; j_call: TRBJ1-5; clone_size: NA; d_call: NA; cdr3_aa: CASSPLGGYSNQPQHF; cdr3_nt: TGTGCCAGCAGCCCCCTCGGCGGTTATAGCAATCAGCCCCAGCATTTT
v_call: TRBV4-2; j_call: TRBJ2-1; clone_size: few; d_call: NA; cdr3_aa: CASSPSDYEQFF; cdr3_nt: TGTGCCAGCAGCCCGAGTGACTATGAGCAGTTCTTC
v_call: TRBV5-1; j_call: TRBJ2-7; clone_size: NA; d_call: TRBD2; cdr3_aa: CASSSSGSTYEQYF; cdr3_nt: TGCGCCAGCAGCAGTAGCGGGAGCACCTACGAGCAGTACTTC
v_call: TRBV7-8; j_call: TRBJ2-7; clone_size: few; d_call: TRBD2; cdr3_aa: CASSLRDYPAEQYF; cdr3_nt: TGTGCCAGCAGCCTGCGGGACTACCCAGCCGAGCAGTACTTC
v_call: TRBV15; j_call: TRBJ1-6; clone_size: few; d_call: NA; cdr3_aa: CATSMMRDISYNSPLHF; cdr3_nt: TGTGCCACCAGCATGATGCGGGACATCTCCTATAATTCACCCCTCCACTTT
v_call: TRBV12-3/TRBV12-4; j_call: TRBJ2-7; clone_size: few; d_call: NA; cdr3_aa: CASSLGSLAYEQYF; cdr3_nt: TGTGCCAGCTCTCTTGGGAGTTTGGCCTACGAGCAGTACTTC
v_call: TRBV9; j_call: TRBJ2-5; clone_size: NA; d_call: TRBD2; cdr3_aa: CASSVGASGGETQYF; cdr3_nt: TGTGCCAGCAGCGTAGGGGCTAGCGGGGGTGAGACCCAGTACTTC
v_call: TRBV7-2; j_call: TRBJ2-1; clone_size: NA; d_call: TRBD2; cdr3_aa: CASSPRPGREGEHNEQFF; cdr3_nt: TGTGCCAGCAGCCCCCGTCCTGGGCGGGAGGGGGAGCACAATGAGCAGTTCTTC
v_call: TRBV6-5; j_call: TRBJ2-2; clone_size: NA; d_call: TRBD2; cdr3_aa: CASSYTSGLAGELFF; cdr3_nt: TGTGCCAGCAGTTACACCTCGGGACTAGCCGGGGAGCTGTTTTTT
v_call: TRBV7-6; j_call: TRBJ2-3; clone_size: few; d_call: TRBD1; cdr3_aa: CASSSGQGATDTQYF; cdr3_nt: TGTGCCAGCAGCTCTGGACAGGGGGCAACAGATACGCAGTATTTT
v_call: TRBV14; j_call: TRBJ1-3; clone_size: NA; d_call: NA; cdr3_aa: CASSHGGNTIYF; cdr3_nt: TGTGCCAGCAGCCATGGGGGAAACACCATATATTTT
v_call: TRBV5-1; j_call: TRBJ1-4; clone_size: many; d_call: NA; cdr3_aa: CASSPPMGEKLFF; cdr3_nt: TGCGCCAGCAGCCCTCCGATGGGCGAAAAACTGTTTTTT
v_call: TRBV7-9; j_call: TRBJ2-1; clone_size: few; d_call: NA; cdr3_aa: CASSPTGTVIHNEQFF; cdr3_nt: TGTGCCAGCAGCCCAACCGGGACTGTCATCCACAATGAGCAGTTCTTC
v_call: TRBV21-1; j_call: TRBJ2-1; clone_size: NA; d_call: NA; cdr3_aa: CASSKDLAGGLREQFF; cdr3_nt: TGTGCCAGCAGCAAAGATCTAGCGGGGGGGCTACGGGAGCAGTTCTTC
v_call: TRBV27; j_call: TRBJ2-7; clone_size: NA; d_call: TRBD1; cdr3_aa: CASSSGQGAYEQYF; cdr3_nt: TGTGCCAGCAGTTCTGGACAGGGAGCCTACGAGCAGTACTTC
v_call: TRBV5-1; j_call: TRBJ1-1; clone_size: few; d_call: TRBD1; cdr3_aa: CASSFVGQGEAFF; cdr3_nt: TGCGCCAGCAGCTTCGTGGGACAGGGTGAAGCTTTCTTT
v_call: TRBV7-6; j_call: TRBJ1-1; clone_size: NA; d_call: NA; cdr3_aa: CASSLSGTEILNTEAFF; cdr3_nt: TGTGCCAGCAGCTTAAGCGGCACCGAAATCTTGAACACTGAAGCTTTCTTT
v_call: TRBV9; j_call: TRBJ2-7; clone_size: few; d_call: NA; cdr3_aa: CASSVGGPGGEQYF; cdr3_nt: TGTGCCAGCAGCGTTGGGGGCCCTGGTGGCGAGCAGTACTTC
v_call: TRBV27; j_call: TRBJ1-5; clone_size: NA; d_call: TRBD1; cdr3_aa: CASSLTGGNQPQHF; cdr3_nt: TGTGCCAGCAGTTTGACAGGGGGCAATCAGCCCCAGCATTTT